The sequence of this T cell receptor (beta chain) was determined in a study of tumor-infiltrating lymphocytes in oesophageal squamous cell carcinoma. This clonotype was found many times. TCRdb processed the PCR reads anew with MiXCR; each CDR3 protein has one entry. The table has roughly 20,000 distinct CDR3 sequences, about 39% seen once. CDR1 and CDR2 from the germline V gene are KGHSH and LQKENI. Unmatched junction bases numbered 2, after V lost 0 bases and J lost 5 bases. This CDR3 spans 17 amino acids. Sequencing was carried out using normal esophageal tissue next to the tumor. The receptor's source is a female donor with esophageal squamous cell carcinoma. The V call is TRBV18, the J call TRBJ2-1, with TRBD2 matching 15 bases. The CDR3: CASSPPGLAGGNNEQFF. The CDR3 DNA is TGTGCCAGCTCACCACCGGGACTAGCGGGGGGAAACAATGAGCAGTTCTTC.